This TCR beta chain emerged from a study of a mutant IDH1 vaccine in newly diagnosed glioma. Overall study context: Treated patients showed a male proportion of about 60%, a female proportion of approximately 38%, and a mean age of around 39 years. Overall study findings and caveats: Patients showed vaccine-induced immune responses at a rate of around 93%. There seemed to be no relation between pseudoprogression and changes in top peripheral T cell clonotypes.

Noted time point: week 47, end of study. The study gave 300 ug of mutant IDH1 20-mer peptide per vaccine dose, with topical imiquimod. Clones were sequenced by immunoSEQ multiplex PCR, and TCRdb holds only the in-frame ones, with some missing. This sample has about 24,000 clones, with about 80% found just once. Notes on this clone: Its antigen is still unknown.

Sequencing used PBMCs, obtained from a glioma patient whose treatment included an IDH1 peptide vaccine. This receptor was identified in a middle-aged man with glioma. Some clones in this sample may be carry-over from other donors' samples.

The CDR3 spells CASSEGTPSSYEQYF. DNA of the CDR3: TGTGCCAGCAGTGAGGGGACTCCCAGCTCCTACGAGCAGTACTTC. The J gene is TRBJ2-7, the V gene TRBV2, with a tentative D call TRBD2 (6 bases). Germline CDR1 and CDR2: SNHLY and FYNNEI. The length of the CDR3 is 15 residues. V lost 3 bases, J lost 0 bases, and 12 bases lay in between.